This paragraph reports one TCR beta chain. What this receptor recognizes is not known. No base quality information exists; no much larger clone differs at one position. This sample stems from a study of cytomegalovirus exposure and HLA in healthy donors listed by TCRdb under 2017. Study-level background: An earlier analysis of some 620 of the donors reported over 250 Gb of sequence data and 117 million unique TCR beta sequences obtained from approximately 180 million T cells. In the later analysis, no new phenotypic data were used to find candidate immune exposures; instead, reliance was placed on TCR beta sequences and their occurrence across donors. A later analysis re-analyzed previously published TCR beta repertoires from 666 donors and added high-resolution HLA genotyping to study TCR occurrence patterns. An earlier analysis of approximately 500 of the donors applied high-throughput TCR beta sequencing to assess whether each TCR beta V gene segment acted as functional or pseudogenic. Roughly 300 gigabases of sequencing data and around 80 million unique TCR sequences made up an early release that covered about 640 HLA-typed donors. A separate validation cohort of 100 to 150 different subjects was used in addition to the approximately 610-subject first cohort. Among around 400 genotyped donors of the cohort, an average of around 240,000 unique TCR beta nucleotide sequences were sequenced per donor, around a sixth of them non-productive. The study profiled the T cell repertoires of hundreds of subjects by immunosequencing and related them to cytomegalovirus serostatus. A later genetic analysis took genome-wide SNP genotypes for about three fifths of the 666 donors and used that subset as a discovery cohort. Among the roughly 400 genotyped donors, around 79% belonged to the genetic ancestry cluster associated with self-reported Caucasian donors. Typing coverage varied by locus: roughly 620-640 donors for A, B, C, DRB1 and DQB1; roughly 500 for DQA1; some 610 for DPA1; 450 to 480 for DPB1. A handful of DR-DQ haplotypes were handled as single units for association and clustering because linkage in the cohort was strong. The study aimed to test whether signatures of past pathogen exposure could be identified by cataloging public T cell receptors. Every repertoire in the discovery cohort had been generated on one and the same sequencing platform. High-throughput TCR immunosequencing, statistical association of individual TCRs with disease status, and machine learning were combined to predict cytomegalovirus infection status. Donor age, sex, ethnicity and CMV serostatus were compiled together with the repertoire data. Class I and class II HLA loci were covered by the typing at four-digit resolution.

The method was the immunoSEQ multiplex PCR assay. For the multiplex PCR, a mixture combining 60 forward primers for TCR Vbeta segments and 13 reverse primers for TCR Jbeta segments was used. The CDR3 region of rearranged TCR beta genes was amplified from genomic DNA by a multiplex PCR assay. The amplified TCR beta libraries were sequenced on the Illumina HiSeq System as 87-base-pair reads. Per the original workflow: A later analysis counted approximately 84 million unique TCR beta chains across the 670 or so repertoires, and some 12 million of these chains were shared by at least two donors. A nearest-neighbor algorithm error-corrected the raw reads and collapsed the reads into unique sequences, merging closely related sequences to remove PCR and sequencing errors. Alignment of CDR3 sequences to IMGT reference sequences was used to assign V, D and J gene segments. For a sequence to be retained, a match of at least six nucleotides to both a V gene segment and a J gene segment was required. A rearrangement was called productive if the CDR3 had no stop codons and remained in frame with V and J, and every other rearrangement was called non-productive. CDR3 was defined according to IMGT convention as the region running from the second conserved V-encoded cysteine to the conserved J-encoded phenylalanine. Sequences without an unambiguous match to a single V gene segment were excluded from the earlier analysis of approximately 600 of the donors. In an earlier analysis of 587 of the donors, a V segment was called functional when productive rearrangements were above 56.7%, and segregating when the standard deviation between donors exceeded 5%. To diagnose cytomegalovirus status from the catalog of TCR beta chain sequences, a statistical classification framework was built. In a later analysis, TCR nucleotide sequences were compared against IMGT/GENE-DB human TR gene sequences so that V and J genes could be assigned. In a later analysis, CDR3 sequences and most-parsimonious VDJ recombination scenarios were assigned using the TCRdist pipeline. In a later analysis, each TCR beta chain was defined by its CDR3 amino acid sequence together with its V-gene family, and reads lacking a unique V-gene family were excluded. In a later analysis, fewer than 650 highly shared, low-generation-probability nucleotide sequences were removed to address suspected cross-contamination and a sequencing artifact. In a later analysis, a clonal expansion index was calculated for each public chain from normalized within-repertoire ranks of inferred template counts. Generation probabilities in a later analysis came from a VDJ recombination model fitted to out-of-frame rearrangements, and those results were checked against IGoR. In a later analysis, hypergeometric tests were used to score TCR-TCR, TCR-HLA and TCR-CMV co-occurrence, with a repertoire-size bias correction applied to TCR pairs. To estimate false discovery rates, a later analysis permuted the HLA or CMV assignments 20 times. In a later analysis, co-occurring TCRs were grouped using DBSCAN, with TCRdist sequence similarity added in when clustering inside HLA-allele-positive subsets. Repertoires with fewer than 30,000 or more than 120,000 public chains, plus five repertoires with anomalous nucleotide sharing, were excluded from co-occurrence clustering. TCRdb stores this immuneACCESS table with in-frame sequences only. Part of the clones is absent; in the studies checked, under half of the shortfall reflects unresolved V genes, and no reason is known for the rest. V and J calls plus clone size are reproduced from that table; the DNA served to infer D and trimming. The sample contains approximately 200,000 clones, around 79% of them found a single time. The ten largest clones capture around 1.8% of the sample.

Findings and caveats that apply to the study as a whole: Assigning TCR associations to individual alleles was difficult when HLA alleles, especially DR and DQ, strongly co-occurred. For the cohort, immune exposure information was limited to CMV serostatus. A later analysis found that TCR association rates varied across HLA loci, with DRB1 alleles showing the most associated TCRs and HLA-C alleles the fewest. Roughly uniform sequencing depth across donors was assumed in presence/absence analyses, although this assumption may not hold. Specific HLA alleles were associated with over 15,000 TCR beta sequences at a false discovery rate of 0.05 in a later analysis. Compared with the approximately 700-donor mean, donors in an Asian-associated ancestry cluster had fewer N-insertions in productive TCRs, according to a later genetic analysis. V-gene and J-gene trimming of TCR beta chains was associated with a missense DCLRE1C variant in a later genetic analysis, and the association was replicated in an independent cohort. Roughly 15 rarely observed V segments, including chromosome 9 orphons, were excluded from the earlier analysis of a few hundred of the donors because counts were too low. Most TCR sequences were seen in very few donors, while some public TCRs were found in many individuals. A later analysis found that most CMV-associated TCR beta chains appeared HLA-restricted, with HLA associations seemingly driven largely by CMV exposure. In an earlier analysis of 587 of the donors, most TCR beta V segments appeared in productive rearrangements about 87% or about 30% of the time, broadly matching IMGT annotations. A cluster of highly shared sequence variants was judged likely to represent a technical artifact of the sequencing pipeline. Linkage disequilibrium might explain the correlated functional status among segregating V segments, but an unknown experimental factor could not be excluded. A further reported finding was that TCR beta sequences accurately predicted the HLA-A and HLA-B alleles for most subjects in the first cohort. According to a later analysis, parvovirus B19, influenza, CMV and Epstein-Barr virus appeared linked to several top co-occurrence clusters. Because HLA typing was unavailable for some donors at each locus, only the typed subset was used in association tests. According to the authors, the approach could potentially be generalized to other disease states and immunological phenotypes. Only TCR beta chains were sequenced in this cohort, and the absence of alpha or paired-chain data limited detectable features. The classifier was reported to diagnose cytomegalovirus status with high specificity and sensitivity in both the original cohort and the validation cohort. Some IMGT-functional V segments, including TRBV6-2 and TRBV6-3, could not be told apart with the 87-base-pair reads, so those segments were excluded. A few of the identified cytomegalovirus-associated TCR beta chains were confirmed in vitro to be specific for cytomegalovirus antigens. The study listed 150 to 200 TCR beta chains as associated with cytomegalovirus. In a later analysis, HLA-associated TCR beta chains showed more clonal expansion and lower generation probabilities than non-associated chains that were equally common.

CDR1 and CDR2 were assigned from the germline V gene (reference sequence) as LNHNV and YYDKDF. From cysteine to phenylalanine, the CDR3 is 16 amino acids long. Here the CDR3 DNA is all that survives: 48 bases in frame from base 1. Trimming removed 0 bases from V and 6 bases from J; the gene matches leave 5 bases unexplained. In total, approximately 700 healthy bone marrow donors made up the cohort. At the time of sampling, all cohort members were nominally healthy, though unrecorded immune exposures were likely present. The donor was CMV seronegative and was included in the group of around 320 seronegative cohort members. Each donor provided a peripheral blood sample, and peripheral blood mononuclear cells were used for TCR beta sequencing. The Qiagen DNeasy Blood Extraction Kit was used to extract genomic DNA from the blood cell samples.

The TCR originated in a man aged 18 to 30 in good health and CMV-seronegative. The rearrangement combines TRBV15 with TRBJ2-2, and TRBD2 matches 9 of the central bases. The sequenced material came from PBMCs. In nucleotides, the sequence is TGTGCCACCAGCAGAGATCCGCGGGGGGGCTCCGGGGAGCTGTTTTTT. Its coded protein is CATSRDPRGGSGELFF.